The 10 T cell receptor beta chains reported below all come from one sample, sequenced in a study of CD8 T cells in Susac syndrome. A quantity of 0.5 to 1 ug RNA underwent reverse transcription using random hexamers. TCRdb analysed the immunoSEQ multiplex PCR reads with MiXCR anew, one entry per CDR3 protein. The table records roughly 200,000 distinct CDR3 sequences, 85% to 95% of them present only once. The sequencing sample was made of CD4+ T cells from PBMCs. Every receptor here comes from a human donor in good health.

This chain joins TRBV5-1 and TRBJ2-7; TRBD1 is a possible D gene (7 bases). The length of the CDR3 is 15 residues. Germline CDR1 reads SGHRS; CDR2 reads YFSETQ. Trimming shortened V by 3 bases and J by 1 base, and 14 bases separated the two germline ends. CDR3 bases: TGCGCCAGCAGCTGGAGGGACAGTTTATCCTACGAGCAGTACTTC. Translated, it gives CASSWRDSLSYEQYF.

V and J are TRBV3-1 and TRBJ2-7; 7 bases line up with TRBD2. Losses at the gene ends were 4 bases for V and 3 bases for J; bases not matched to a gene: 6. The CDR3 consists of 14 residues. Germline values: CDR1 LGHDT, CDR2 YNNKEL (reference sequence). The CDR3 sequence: CASSRERGNYEQYF. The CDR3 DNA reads TGTGCCAGCAGCCGAGAGCGGGGCAACTACGAGCAGTACTTC.

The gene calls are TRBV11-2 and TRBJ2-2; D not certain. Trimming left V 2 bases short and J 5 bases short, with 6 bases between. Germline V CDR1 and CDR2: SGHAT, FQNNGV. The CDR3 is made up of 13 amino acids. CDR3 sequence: CASSLSVTGELFF. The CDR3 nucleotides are TGTGCCAGCAGCTTAAGCGTAACCGGGGAGCTGTTTTTT.

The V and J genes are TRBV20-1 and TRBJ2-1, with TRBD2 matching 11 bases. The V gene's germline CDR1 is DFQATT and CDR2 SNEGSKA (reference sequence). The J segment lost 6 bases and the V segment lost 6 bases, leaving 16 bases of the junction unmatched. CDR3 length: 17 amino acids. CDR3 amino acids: CSAKRGLAGGPRNEQFF. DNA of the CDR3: TGCAGTGCAAAACGAGGGCTAGCGGGAGGCCCTCGCAATGAGCAGTTCTTC.

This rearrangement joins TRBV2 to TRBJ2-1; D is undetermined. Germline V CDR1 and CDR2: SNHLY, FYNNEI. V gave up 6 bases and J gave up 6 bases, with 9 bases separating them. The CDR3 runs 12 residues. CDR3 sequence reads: CASRIDGNEQFF. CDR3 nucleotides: TGTGCCAGCAGGATCGACGGCAATGAGCAGTTCTTC.

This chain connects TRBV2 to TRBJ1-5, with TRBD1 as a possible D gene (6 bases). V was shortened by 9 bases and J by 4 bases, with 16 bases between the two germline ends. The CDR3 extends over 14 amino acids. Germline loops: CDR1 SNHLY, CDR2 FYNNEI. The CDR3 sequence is CASGQNTGNQPQHF. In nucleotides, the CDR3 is TGTGCCAGTGGCCAGAACACAGGGAATCAGCCCCAGCATTTT.

CDR3 sequence (DNA): TGCAGCGTTGTGGCCTTGGGGGGGACATCTGGGGCCAACGTCCTGACTTTC. Translation gives CSVVALGGTSGANVLTF. The chain joins TRBV29-1 to TRBJ2-6, with a tentative D call TRBD2 (7 bases). Between the trimmed V and J ends, which lost 4 bases and 1 base, there was a span of 17 bases. The germline CDR1 and CDR2 sequences are SQVTM and ANQGSEA. This CDR3 contains 17 residues.

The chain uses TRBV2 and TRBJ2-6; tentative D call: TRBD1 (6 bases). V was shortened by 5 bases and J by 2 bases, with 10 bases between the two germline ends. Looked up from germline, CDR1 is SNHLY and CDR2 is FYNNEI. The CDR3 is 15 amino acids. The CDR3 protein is CASSRTGTGANVLTF. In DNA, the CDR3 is TGTGCCAGCAGTCGAACAGGGACTGGGGCCAACGTCCTGACTTTC.

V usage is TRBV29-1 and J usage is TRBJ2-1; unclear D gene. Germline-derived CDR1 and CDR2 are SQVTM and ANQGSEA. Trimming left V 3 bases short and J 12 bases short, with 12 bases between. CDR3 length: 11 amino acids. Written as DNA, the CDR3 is TGCAGCGTTGATTCCTCCTCGGGGCAGTTCTTC. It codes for CSVDSSSGQFF.

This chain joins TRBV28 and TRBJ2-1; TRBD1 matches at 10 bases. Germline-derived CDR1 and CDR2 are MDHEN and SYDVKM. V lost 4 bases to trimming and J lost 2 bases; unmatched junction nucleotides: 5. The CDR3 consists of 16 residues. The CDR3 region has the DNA TGTGCCAGCAGTTATCAGACAGGGGGCACCTACAATGAGCAGTTCTTC. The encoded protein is CASSYQTGGTYNEQFF.